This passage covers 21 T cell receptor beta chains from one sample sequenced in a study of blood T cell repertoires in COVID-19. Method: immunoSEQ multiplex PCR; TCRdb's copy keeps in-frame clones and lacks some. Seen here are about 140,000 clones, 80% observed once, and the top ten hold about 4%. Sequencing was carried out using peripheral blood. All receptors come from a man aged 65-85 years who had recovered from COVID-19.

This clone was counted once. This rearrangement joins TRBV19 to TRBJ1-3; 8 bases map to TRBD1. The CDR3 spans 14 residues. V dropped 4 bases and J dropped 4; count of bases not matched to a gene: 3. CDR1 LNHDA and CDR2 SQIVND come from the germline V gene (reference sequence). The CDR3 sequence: CASSTRDRGNTIYF. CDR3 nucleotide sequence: TGTGCCAGTAGTACCCGGGACAGGGGAAACACCATATATTTT.

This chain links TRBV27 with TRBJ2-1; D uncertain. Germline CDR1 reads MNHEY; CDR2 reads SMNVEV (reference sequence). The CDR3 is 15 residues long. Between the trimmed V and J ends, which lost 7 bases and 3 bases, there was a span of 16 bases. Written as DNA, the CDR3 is TGTGCCAGCAACTTGACTGGGTACTACTACAATGAGCAGTTCTTC. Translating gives CASNLTGYYYNEQFF.

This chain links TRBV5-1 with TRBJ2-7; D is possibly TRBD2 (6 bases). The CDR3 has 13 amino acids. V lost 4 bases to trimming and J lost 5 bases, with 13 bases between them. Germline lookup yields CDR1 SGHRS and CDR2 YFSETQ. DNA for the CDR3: TGCGCCAGCAGCAATACAGGAGGGAACGAGCAGTACTTC. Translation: CASSNTGGNEQYF.

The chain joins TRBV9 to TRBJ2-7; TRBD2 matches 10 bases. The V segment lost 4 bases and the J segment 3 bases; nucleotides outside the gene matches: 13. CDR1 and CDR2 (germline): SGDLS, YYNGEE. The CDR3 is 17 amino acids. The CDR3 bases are TGTGCCAGCAGCACTCGAGAATCTAGCGGGGGTTTCTACGAGCAGTACTTC. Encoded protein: CASSTRESSGGFYEQYF. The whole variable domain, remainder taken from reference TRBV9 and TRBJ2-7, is DSGVTQTPKHLITATGQRVTLRCSPRSGDLSVYWYQQSLDQGLQFLIQYYNGEERAKGNILERFSAQQFPDLHSELNLSSLELGDSALYFCASSTRESSGGFYEQYFGPGTRLTVT.

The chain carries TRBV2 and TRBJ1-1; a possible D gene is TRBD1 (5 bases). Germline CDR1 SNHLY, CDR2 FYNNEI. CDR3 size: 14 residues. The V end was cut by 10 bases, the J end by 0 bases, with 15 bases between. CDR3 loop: CATEPGGMNTEAFF. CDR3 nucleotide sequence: TGTGCCACCGAACCCGGGGGGATGAACACTGAAGCTTTCTTT. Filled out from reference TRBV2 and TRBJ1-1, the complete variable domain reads EPEVTQTPSHQVTQMGQEVILRCVPISNHLYFYWYRQILGQKVEFLVSFYNNEISEKSEIFDDQFSVERPDGSNFTLKIRSTKLEDSAMYFCATEPGGMNTEAFFGQGTRLTVV.

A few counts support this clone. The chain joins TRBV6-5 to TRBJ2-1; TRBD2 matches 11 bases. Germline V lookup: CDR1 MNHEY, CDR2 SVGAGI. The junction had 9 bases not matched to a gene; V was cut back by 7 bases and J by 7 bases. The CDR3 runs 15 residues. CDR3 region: CASTGSTSGSNEQFF. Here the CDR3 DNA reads TGTGCCAGCACCGGGTCCACTAGCGGGAGTAATGAGCAGTTCTTC.

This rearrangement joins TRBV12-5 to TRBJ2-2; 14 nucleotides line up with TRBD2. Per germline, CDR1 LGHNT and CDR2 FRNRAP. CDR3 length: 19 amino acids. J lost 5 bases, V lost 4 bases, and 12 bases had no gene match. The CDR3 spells CASGYGLAGGGVRTGELFF. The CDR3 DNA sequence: TGTGCTAGTGGTTACGGACTAGCGGGAGGCGGGGTAAGGACCGGGGAGCTGTTTTTT.

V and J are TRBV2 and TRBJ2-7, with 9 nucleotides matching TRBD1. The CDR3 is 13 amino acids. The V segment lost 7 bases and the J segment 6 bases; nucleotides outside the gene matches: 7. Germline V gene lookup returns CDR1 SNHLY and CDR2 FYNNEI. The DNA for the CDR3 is TGTGCCAGCACTCGGGACAGGGCAGTCGAGCAGTACTTC. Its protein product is CASTRDRAVEQYF.

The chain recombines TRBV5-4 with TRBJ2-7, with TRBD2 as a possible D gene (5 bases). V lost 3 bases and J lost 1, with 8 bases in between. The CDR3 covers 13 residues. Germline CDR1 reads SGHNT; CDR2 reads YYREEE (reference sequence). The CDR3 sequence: CASSSEGSYEQYF. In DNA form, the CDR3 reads TGTGCCAGCAGCTCCGAGGGATCCTACGAGCAGTACTTC.

CDR3 loop: CASSSTGYEQYF. The CDR3 DNA is TGTGCCAGCAGTTCGACAGGGTACGAGCAGTACTTC. The V call is TRBV28, the J call TRBJ2-7; 7 bases fit TRBD1. From germline, CDR1 is MDHEN and CDR2 SYDVKM. V lost 4 bases, J lost 4 bases, and 1 base stayed unmatched. This CDR3 region has 12 residues.

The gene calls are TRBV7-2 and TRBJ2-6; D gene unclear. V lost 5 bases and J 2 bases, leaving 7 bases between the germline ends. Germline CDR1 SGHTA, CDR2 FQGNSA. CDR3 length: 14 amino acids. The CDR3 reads CASSPRAGANVLTF. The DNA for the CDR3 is TGTGCCAGCAGCCCCCGTGCTGGGGCCAACGTCCTGACTTTC.

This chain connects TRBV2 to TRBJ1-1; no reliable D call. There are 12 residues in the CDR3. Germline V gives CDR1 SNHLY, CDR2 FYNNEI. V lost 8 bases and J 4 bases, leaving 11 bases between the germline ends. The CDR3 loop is CASGLLTTEAFF. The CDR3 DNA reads TGTGCCAGCGGGCTTCTGACCACTGAAGCTTTCTTT. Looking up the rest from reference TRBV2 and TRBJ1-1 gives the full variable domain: EPEVTQTPSHQVTQMGQEVILRCVPISNHLYFYWYRQILGQKVEFLVSFYNNEISEKSEIFDDQFSVERPDGSNFTLKIRSTKLEDSAMYFCASGLLTTEAFFGQGTRLTVV.

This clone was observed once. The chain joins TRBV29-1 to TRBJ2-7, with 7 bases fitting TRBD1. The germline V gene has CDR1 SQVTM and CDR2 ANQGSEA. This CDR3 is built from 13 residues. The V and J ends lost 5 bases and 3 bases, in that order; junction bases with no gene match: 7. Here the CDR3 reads CSVSLTGDYEQYF. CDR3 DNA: TGCAGCGTTTCCCTAACAGGGGACTACGAGCAGTACTTC.

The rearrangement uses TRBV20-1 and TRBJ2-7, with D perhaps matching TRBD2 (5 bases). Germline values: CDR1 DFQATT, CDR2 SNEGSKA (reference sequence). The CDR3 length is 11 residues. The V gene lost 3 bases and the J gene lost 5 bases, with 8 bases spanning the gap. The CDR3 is CSASSADEQYF. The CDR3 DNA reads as TGCAGTGCTAGTAGCGCGGACGAGCAGTACTTC.

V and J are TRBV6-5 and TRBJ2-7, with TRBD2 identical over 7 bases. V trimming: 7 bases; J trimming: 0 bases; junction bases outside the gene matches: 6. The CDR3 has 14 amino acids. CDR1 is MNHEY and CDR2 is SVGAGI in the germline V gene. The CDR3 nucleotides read TGTGCCAGCAAGAGGCAGCGGGACTCCTACGAGCAGTACTTC. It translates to CASKRQRDSYEQYF.

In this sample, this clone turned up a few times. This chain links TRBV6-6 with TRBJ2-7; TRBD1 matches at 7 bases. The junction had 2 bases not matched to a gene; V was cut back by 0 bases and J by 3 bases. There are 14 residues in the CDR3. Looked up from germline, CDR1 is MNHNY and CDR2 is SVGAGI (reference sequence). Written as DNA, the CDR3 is TGTGCCAGCAGTTACTCCCGGGACAGCTACGAGCAGTACTTC. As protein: CASSYSRDSYEQYF.

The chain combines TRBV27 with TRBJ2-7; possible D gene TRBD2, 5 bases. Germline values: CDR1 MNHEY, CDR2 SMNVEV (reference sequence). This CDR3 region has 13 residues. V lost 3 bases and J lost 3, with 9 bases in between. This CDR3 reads CASSFSGNYEQYF. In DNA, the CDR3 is TGTGCCAGCAGTTTCTCGGGGAACTACGAGCAGTACTTC.

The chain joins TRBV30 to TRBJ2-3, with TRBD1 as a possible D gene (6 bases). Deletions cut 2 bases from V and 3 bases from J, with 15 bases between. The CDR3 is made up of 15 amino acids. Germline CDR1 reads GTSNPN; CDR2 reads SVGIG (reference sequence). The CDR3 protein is CAWSLGGDRTDTQYF. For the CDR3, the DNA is TGTGCCTGGAGTCTCGGAGGAGACAGGACAGATACGCAGTATTTT.

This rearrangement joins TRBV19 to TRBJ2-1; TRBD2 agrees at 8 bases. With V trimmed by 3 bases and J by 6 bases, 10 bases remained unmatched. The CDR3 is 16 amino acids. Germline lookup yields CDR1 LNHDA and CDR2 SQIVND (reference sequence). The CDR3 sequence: CASSMFGAGASNEQFF. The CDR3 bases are TGTGCCAGTAGTATGTTCGGAGCGGGAGCCTCCAATGAGCAGTTCTTC.

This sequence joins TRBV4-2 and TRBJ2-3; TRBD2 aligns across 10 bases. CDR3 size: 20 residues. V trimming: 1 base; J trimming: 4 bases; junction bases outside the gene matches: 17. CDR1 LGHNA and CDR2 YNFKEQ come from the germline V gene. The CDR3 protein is CASSQGRASGRGYLADTQYF. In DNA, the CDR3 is TGTGCCAGCAGCCAAGGAAGGGCTAGCGGGAGAGGATACCTGGCAGATACGCAGTATTTT.

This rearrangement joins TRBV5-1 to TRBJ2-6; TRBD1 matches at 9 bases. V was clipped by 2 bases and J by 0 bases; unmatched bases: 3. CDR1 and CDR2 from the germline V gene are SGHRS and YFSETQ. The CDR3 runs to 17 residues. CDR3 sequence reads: CASSFRQGDSGANVLTF. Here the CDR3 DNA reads TGCGCCAGCAGCTTCAGACAGGGGGACTCTGGGGCCAACGTCCTGACTTTC.